Shown below are 26 T cell receptor beta chains from a single sample sequenced in a study of T cells in localized non-small cell lung cancer. Generated by immunoSEQ multiplex PCR, the TCRdb table keeps only in-frame clones and is missing some. The sample lists 3,000 to 5,000 clones; about 30% were seen once. The sequenced sample was lung tumor tissue, obtained before any cancer treatment. Every receptor here comes from a man aged 40 to 75 with stage II lung adenocarcinoma.

This rearrangement joins TRBV5-1 to TRBJ1-3, with D maybe TRBD1 (6 bases). CDR1 and CDR2 (germline): SGHRS, YFSETQ. The CDR3 consists of 15 residues. The ends were cut back, 4 bases at V and 0 bases at J, with 11 bases in the middle. The CDR3 DNA follows: TGCGCCAGCAGCCCGGGACACCTCTCTGGAAACACCATATATTTT. Translating gives CASSPGHLSGNTIYF.

This clone is labeled medium-sized. The gene calls are TRBV6-8 and TRBJ1-6; unclear D gene. Germline V gives CDR1 MNHGY, CDR2 SAAAGT. This CDR3 region has 18 residues. The ends were cut back, 5 bases at V and 0 bases at J, with 17 bases in the middle. The CDR3 region is CASSTLNDGNSYNSPLHF. Here the CDR3 DNA reads TGTGCCAGCAGTACCCTTAATGACGGAAACTCCTATAATTCACCCCTCCACTTT.

This clone was counted a few times. The V gene is TRBV12-5, the J gene TRBJ1-5; possibly TRBD1 for D (5 bases). Germline CDR1 and CDR2: LGHNT and FRNRAP. There are 12 residues in the CDR3. DNA for the CDR3: TGTGCCAGCACCATGGGGGGTTCACCCCAGCATTTT. This sequence encodes CASTMGGSPQHF.

This clone appeared a few times. V and J are TRBV7-7 and TRBJ2-2; 7 positions agree with TRBD2. V dropped 7 bases and J dropped 6; count of bases not matched to a gene: 11. The CDR3 contains 15 residues. The V gene's germline CDR1 is SSHAT and CDR2 FNYEAQ (reference sequence). The CDR3 coding sequence is TGTGCCAGCATGGCGGGACTAACGATTGCCGGGGAGCTGTTTTTT. It is translated as CASMAGLTIAGELFF.

This clone was recorded a few times. The V gene is TRBV29-1, the J gene TRBJ2-3; D is undetermined. The germline V gene has CDR1 SQVTM and CDR2 ANQGSEA. The CDR3 is made up of 14 amino acids. Trimming shortened V by 3 bases and J by 6 bases, and 16 bases separated the two germline ends. CDR3 DNA sequence: TGCAGCGTTGATCCGTACGGTTCATCCGATACGCAGTATTTT. Its protein product is CSVDPYGSSDTQYF.

J is TRBJ2-2 and V is TRBV23-1, with 8 nucleotides matching TRBD2. TRBV23-1 is flagged as an ORF with uncertain function. This CDR3 region has 19 residues. Losses at the gene ends were 2 bases for V and 0 bases for J; bases not matched to a gene: 11. CDR3 in DNA: TGCGCCAGCAGTCAACGTCAGGGGAGCGGGGGACCGAACACCGGGGAGCTGTTTTTT. It is translated as CASSQRQGSGGPNTGELFF.

The chain uses TRBV30 and TRBJ2-5, with D perhaps TRBD1 (5 bases). Germline values: CDR1 GTSNPN, CDR2 SVGIG (reference sequence). Trimming left V 1 base short and J 5 bases short, with 11 bases between. The CDR3 consists of 13 residues. CDR3 loop: CAWSGQIQETQYF. Written as DNA, the CDR3 is TGTGCCTGGAGTGGACAGATCCAGGAGACCCAGTACTTC.

This clone has more than one count but fewer than ten. The chain has TRBV19 and TRBJ1-6, with D maybe TRBD1 (5 bases). Germline CDR1 and CDR2: LNHDA and SQIVND (reference sequence). The CDR3 loop spans 15 amino acids. V lost 6 bases and J 6 bases, leaving 15 bases between the germline ends. In nucleotides, the CDR3 is TGTGCCAGTAGGGGAGAGGGACGGGGTAATTCACCCCTCCACTTT. It codes for CASRGEGRGNSPLHF.

This clone is medium-sized within its sample. The V and J genes are TRBV1 and TRBJ1-1. TRBV1 is a pseudogene locus. This CDR3 has 15 amino acids. CDR3 DNA sequence: TGCACCAGCAGCCAGGATGGACCTGGGGACACTGAAGCTTTCTTT. This sequence encodes CTSSQDGPGDTEAFF.

The table lists this clone with a few counts. The J gene is TRBJ2-3, the V gene TRBV11-3; no definite D call. Looked up from germline, CDR1 is SGHNT and CDR2 is YENEEA. The length of the CDR3 is 15 residues. Trimming pared 1 base from V and 4 bases from J, leaving 12 bases between. CDR3 in DNA: TGTGCCAGCAGCTTAGGCTGGACCGGTCCAGATACGCAGTATTTT. This gives the protein CASSLGWTGPDTQYF.

The gene calls are TRBV18 and TRBJ1-4, with TRBD1 identical over 9 bases. The trim removed 2 bases at V and 7 bases at J, leaving 8 bases unmatched. The length of the CDR3 is 16 residues. Germline assignment: CDR1 KGHSH and CDR2 LQKENI. CDR3 sequence reads: CASSPGTGISGEKLFF. The CDR3 DNA reads TGTGCCAGCTCACCAGGGACAGGGATTAGTGGTGAAAAACTGTTTTTT.

There are a few counts of this clone. V usage is TRBV6-8 and J usage is TRBJ1-5; tentatively, D is TRBD1 (6 bases). The V end lost 6 bases, the J end lost 4 bases, and 22 bases lay between the germline ends. The CDR3 spans 17 residues. Germline values: CDR1 MNHGY, CDR2 SAAAGT. Written as DNA, the CDR3 is TGTGCCAGCAGCCCTCTTGGGGGGCAGATTGGAAATCAGCCCCAGCATTTT. Translated: CASSPLGGQIGNQPQHF.

CDR3 region: CASSEGRGSPLHF. CDR3 nucleotide sequence: TGTGCCAGCAGTGAGGGCCGCGGGTCACCCCTCCACTTT. The chain employs TRBV28 and TRBJ1-6; D is unresolved. Trimming removed 5 bases from V and 10 bases from J, with 12 bases in between. The CDR3 runs 13 residues. Germline V lookup: CDR1 MDHEN, CDR2 SYDVKM. Full variable domain (rest looked up from reference TRBV28 and TRBJ1-6): DVKVTQSSRYLVKRTGEKVFLECVQDMDHENMFWYRQDPGLGLRLIYFSYDVKMKEKGDIPEGYSVSREKKERFSLILESASTNQTSMYLCASSEGRGSPLHFGNGTRLTVT.

The DNA for the CDR3 is TGTGCCACCACCTATCTCCCGGGGACAGGGGGAGTGAACACCGGGGAGCTGTTTTTT. Translated, it gives CATTYLPGTGGVNTGELFF. V gene TRBV15 combines with J gene TRBJ2-2; the match to TRBD1 covers 11 bases. This CDR3 has 19 residues. V dropped 7 bases and J dropped 1; count of bases not matched to a gene: 14. Looked up from germline, CDR1 is LNHNV and CDR2 is YYDKDF (reference sequence).

In its sample, this clone was seen a few times. This chain links TRBV6-8 with TRBJ1-4; D ambiguous. CDR1 and CDR2 from the germline V gene are MNHGY and SAAAGT. Between the trimmed V and J ends, which lost 8 bases and 0 bases, there was a span of 16 bases. The CDR3 spans 16 residues. CDR3 sequence: CASRDDQYTTNEKLFF. CDR3 bases: TGTGCCAGCCGCGACGACCAATACACAACTAATGAAAAACTGTTTTTT.

The chain uses TRBV28 and TRBJ2-5; D not resolved. Per germline, CDR1 MDHEN and CDR2 SYDVKM. Trimming cost V 3 bases and J 5 bases, with 10 bases left between them. CDR3 length equals 13 residues. CDR3 protein: CASSFRPRETQYF. The CDR3 DNA is TGTGCCAGCAGTTTCCGGCCGAGGGAGACCCAGTACTTC.

The chain recombines TRBV29-1 with TRBJ1-2; D may be TRBD1 (5 bases). The V gene lost 4 bases and the J gene lost 0 bases, with 9 bases spanning the gap. There are 13 residues in the CDR3. Germline CDR1 reads SQVTM; CDR2 reads ANQGSEA. The CDR3 DNA reads as TGCAGCGTTGTGACAGTAACTAACTATGGCTACACCTTC. Its protein product is CSVVTVTNYGYTF.

This clone is medium-sized within its sample. The gene calls are TRBV9 and TRBJ1-1, with 7 bases lining up with TRBD1. After removal of 6 bases from V and 7 bases from J, the junction contained 6 bases not matched to a gene. The CDR3 loop spans 12 amino acids. Germline V gene sequence: CDR1 SGDLS, CDR2 YYNGEE. The CDR3 loop reads CASTARTGEAFF. For the CDR3, the DNA is TGTGCCAGCACCGCCCGGACAGGTGAAGCTTTCTTT. Together with reference TRBV9 and TRBJ1-1, the CDR3 gives the full variable domain: DSGVTQTPKHLITATGQRVTLRCSPRSGDLSVYWYQQSLDQGLQFLIQYYNGEERAKGNILERFSAQQFPDLHSELNLSSLELGDSALYFCASTARTGEAFFGQGTRLTVV.

V gene TRBV9 combines with J gene TRBJ2-3, with 13 bases identical to TRBD2. Trimming took 5 bases from V and 6 from J; bases not matched to a gene: 9. CDR3 length: 16 residues. Germline loops: CDR1 SGDLS, CDR2 YYNGEE. CDR3 nucleotides: TGTGCCAGCAGTGATACTAGCGGGGGGGCCTATGATACGCAGTATTTT. It codes for CASSDTSGGAYDTQYF.

V usage is TRBV5-1 and J usage is TRBJ1-2; 7 bases line up with TRBD1. This CDR3 has 14 residues. V shed 0 bases, J shed 8 bases, and the junction held 7 bases outside the gene matches. In germline, CDR1 is SGHRS, CDR2 YFSETQ. In DNA, the CDR3 is TGCGCCAGCAGCTTGGGGACAGGAGTGAAAGGCTACACCTTC. Protein product: CASSLGTGVKGYTF.

The chain combines TRBV10-2 with TRBJ1-6, with 7 bases matching TRBD1. This CDR3 is built from 15 residues. The junction had 6 bases not matched to a gene; V was cut back by 6 bases and J by 4 bases. The germline gives CDR1 WSHSY, CDR2 SAAADI. For the CDR3, the DNA is TGCGCCAGCAGGACGACAGGGTTTTATAATTCACCCCTCCACTTT. This gives the protein CASRTTGFYNSPLHF.

This clone was found a few times. This chain connects TRBV6-8 to TRBJ2-2, with D maybe TRBD2 (6 bases). This CDR3 contains 16 residues. V was trimmed by 6 bases and J by 4 bases, leaving 18 bases between them. Germline lookup yields CDR1 MNHGY and CDR2 SAAAGT. CDR3 sequence reads: CASRERVTGGTGELFF. The CDR3 nucleotides read TGTGCCAGCAGGGAGAGGGTCACCGGGGGCACCGGGGAGCTGTTTTTT.

The chain uses TRBV5-1 and TRBJ1-2; D is ambiguous. The CDR3 has 14 residues. V was cut by 0 bases and J by 4 bases, with 10 bases left in between. The V gene's germline CDR1 is SGHRS and CDR2 YFSETQ. CDR3 sequence: CASSLAASSYGYTF. Here the CDR3 DNA reads TGCGCCAGCAGCTTGGCCGCCAGCTCCTATGGCTACACCTTC.

This chain joins TRBV11-3 and TRBJ2-7, with 12 positions matching TRBD1. The CDR3 has 16 amino acids. Germline assignment: CDR1 SGHNT and CDR2 YENEEA. The V gene end was trimmed by 0 bases and the J gene end by 2 bases; junction bases not matched to a gene: 2. This CDR3 is CASSLEGQGATYEQYV. As DNA, the CDR3 is TGTGCCAGCAGCTTAGAGGGACAGGGGGCAACCTACGAGCAGTACGTC.

This clone was found a few times. The chain employs TRBV6-8 and TRBJ2-7; D may be TRBD1 (6 bases). The germline V gene encodes CDR1 MNHGY and CDR2 SAAAGT. V shed 1 base and J shed 5 bases, with 9 bases lying between them. This CDR3 is 13 amino acids long. The DNA of the CDR3 is TGTGCCAGCAGTTACTACAGGGACCACGAGCAGTACGTC. This sequence encodes CASSYYRDHEQYV.

This clone has a handful of counts. V and J are TRBV6-4 and TRBJ1-4; D is ambiguous. CDR3 size: 11 residues. The germline V and J ends were trimmed by 8 bases and 7 bases, with 8 bases remaining between them. CDR1 is MRHNA and CDR2 is SNTAGT in the germline V gene. DNA of the CDR3: TGTGCCAGCGGTAGGAGTGAAAAACTGTTTTTT. It specifies CASGRSEKLFF.